The T cell receptor (beta chain) described here comes from a study of identical twins. The study's findings and limits: Insertions were reduced in abundant cord blood beta clonotypes but not in memory repertoires.

This clonotype showed up just a few times. Its antigen is as yet unknown. From germline, CDR1 is SQVTM and CDR2 ANQGSEA. Trimming removed 4 bases from V and 2 bases from J, with 9 bases in between. This CDR3 is built from 13 residues. MiXCR, applied by TCRdb to the 5' RACE reads, yields one record per CDR3 protein. Here the sample spans 400,000 to 550,000 distinct CDR3 sequences, about 20% being singletons. These data were also reused for a study on T cells expressing NK-cell markers.

Sequencing was done on a sample of CD4+ T cells sorted from blood. The sequence came from a woman aged 18-35 years in good health. The V call is TRBV29-1, the J call TRBJ2-1, with D unresolved. The CDR3 here is CSVAALAYNEQFF. CDR3 DNA sequence: TGCAGCGTTGCCGCGCTCGCCTACAATGAGCAGTTCTTC.